The 15 T cell receptor beta chains reported below all come from one sample, sequenced in a study of blood T cell repertoires in COVID-19. Here immunoSEQ multiplex PCR was the method, and the copy in TCRdb shows in-frame clones only, minus some. Among 210,000 or so clones, approximately 82% were seen once, and the ten largest hold roughly 2.8%. The sample was peripheral blood. Receptors were obtained from a man aged 50 or older with active or convalescent COVID-19.

The chain is built from TRBV24-1 and TRBJ2-1; 10 bases line up with TRBD1. Germline CDR1 reads KGHDR; CDR2 reads SFDVKD. The CDR3 totals 13 residues. The V gene end was trimmed by 4 bases and the J gene end by 8 bases; junction bases not matched to a gene: 1. In DNA, the CDR3 is TGTGCCACCAGTGAGGGGACAGGGGATGAGCAGTTCTTC. This gives the protein CATSEGTGDEQFF.

This rearrangement joins TRBV5-1 to TRBJ1-4; 7 bases are shared with TRBD1. J was trimmed by 4 bases and V by 3 bases; bases with no gene match: 6. The CDR3 runs to 15 residues. Germline CDR1 is SGHRS and CDR2 is YFSETQ. CDR3 in amino acids: CASSWSRDSNEKLFF. CDR3 in DNA: TGCGCCAGCAGCTGGAGTAGGGACAGTAATGAAAAACTGTTTTTT.

The chain employs TRBV2 and TRBJ1-2, with 8 bases lining up with TRBD1. Trimming removed 1 base from V and 8 bases from J; junction bases left unmatched: 6. The CDR3 spans 14 residues. The germline gives CDR1 SNHLY, CDR2 FYNNEI. CDR3 in DNA: TGTGCCAGCAGTGAAGGACAGGGGCTGGGGGGCTACACCTTC. Protein sequence: CASSEGQGLGGYTF.

The chain carries TRBV7-2 and TRBJ2-1; 7 nucleotides align to TRBD1. J was trimmed by 5 bases and V by 6 bases; bases with no gene match: 7. Germline-derived CDR1 and CDR2 are SGHTA and FQGNSA. CDR3 length: 14 amino acids. As DNA, the CDR3 is TGTGCCAGCAGGACCGGGACAGTGAACAATGAGCAGTTCTTC. This gives the protein CASRTGTVNNEQFF.

The V call is TRBV7-9, the J call TRBJ1-3, with D unclear. Germline lookup yields CDR1 SEHNR and CDR2 FQNEAQ (reference sequence). The CDR3 has 17 residues. The V gene lost 0 bases and the J gene lost 2 bases, with 14 bases spanning the gap. The chain's CDR3 is CASSLAPRIKAGNTIYF. The CDR3 coding sequence is TGTGCCAGCAGCTTAGCGCCCAGGATCAAGGCTGGAAACACCATATATTTT.

The V and J genes are TRBV11-2 and TRBJ2-2; D might be TRBD1 (6 bases). V shed 5 bases and J shed 5 bases, with 9 bases lying between them. The CDR3 loop spans 13 amino acids. From germline, CDR1 is SGHAT and CDR2 FQNNGV. CDR3 protein: CASSLGQTGELFF. CDR3 DNA sequence: TGTGCCAGCAGCCTCGGACAGACCGGGGAGCTGTTTTTT.

The chain uses TRBV9 and TRBJ2-1; TRBD2 matches 14 bases. Germline assignment: CDR1 SGDLS and CDR2 YYNGEE. This CDR3 is built from 16 residues. Trimming took 4 bases from V and 8 from J; bases not matched to a gene: 8. DNA of the CDR3: TGTGCCAGCAGCCTCGGGACTAGCGGGAGTATCGATGAGCAGTTCTTC. Protein product: CASSLGTSGSIDEQFF. The whole variable domain, filled in from reference TRBV9 and TRBJ2-1, reads DSGVTQTPKHLITATGQRVTLRCSPRSGDLSVYWYQQSLDQGLQFLIQYYNGEERAKGNILERFSAQQFPDLHSELNLSSLELGDSALYFCASSLGTSGSIDEQFFGPGTRLTVL.

This chain uses TRBV28 with TRBJ1-1; 7 bases agree with TRBD1. There are 15 residues in the CDR3. Germline V gene lookup returns CDR1 MDHEN and CDR2 SYDVKM. Trimming cost V 4 bases and J 7 bases; bases outside gene matches: 12. The CDR3 protein is CASSSPGTAPFEAFF. The DNA for the CDR3 is TGTGCCAGCAGTTCACCCGGGACAGCTCCTTTTGAAGCTTTCTTT.

The chain joins TRBV19 to TRBJ1-5, with TRBD1 as a possible D gene (6 bases). CDR3 length: 14 amino acids. Between the trimmed V and J ends, which lost 4 bases and 7 bases, there was a span of 14 bases. Germline CDR1 and CDR2: LNHDA and SQIVND (reference sequence). The CDR3 nucleotides read TGTGCCAGTAGTACCGGACAGCGGTTGCAGCCCCAGCATTTT. Translating it yields CASSTGQRLQPQHF.

With respect to this clone: Other DNA sequences within the sample encode an identical CDR3. The chain uses TRBV7-2 and TRBJ1-2; 8 bases fit TRBD1. V trimming: 1 base; J trimming: 8 bases; junction bases outside the gene matches: 6. The CDR3 loop spans 14 amino acids. Germline V gives CDR1 SGHTA, CDR2 FQGNSA. The CDR3 DNA reads as TGTGCCAGCAGCTTAGGAGGGACAGGCTACGGCTACACCTTC. Translating it yields CASSLGGTGYGYTF.

V and J are TRBV5-1 and TRBJ1-4, with 8 bases that match TRBD1. This CDR3 spans 14 amino acids. Germline CDR1 is SGHRS and CDR2 is YFSETQ. The V segment lost 6 bases and the J segment 3 bases; nucleotides outside the gene matches: 4. CDR3 nucleotide sequence: TGCGCCAGCACCACAGGGGGACCTAATGAAAAACTGTTTTTT. This encodes CASTTGGPNEKLFF.

The V call is TRBV27, the J call TRBJ1-1; possibly TRBD1 for D (6 bases). In germline, CDR1 is MNHEY, CDR2 SMNVEV (reference sequence). This CDR3 spans 13 amino acids. The germline V and J ends were trimmed by 8 bases and 4 bases, with 14 bases remaining between them. CDR3 protein: CASRHQGPTEAFF. CDR3 nucleotides: TGTGCCAGCCGGCATCAGGGGCCCACTGAAGCTTTCTTT.

Here the CDR3 reads CASSSEGRETQYF. The CDR3 DNA follows: TGTGCCAGCAGTTCCGAGGGTCGAGAGACCCAGTACTTC. The rearrangement links TRBV5-4 to TRBJ2-5; tentatively, D is TRBD2 (5 bases). This CDR3 is built from 13 residues. The V gene's germline CDR1 is SGHNT and CDR2 YYREEE (reference sequence). The V gene lost 5 bases and the J gene lost 4 bases, with 12 bases spanning the gap.

This chain connects TRBV20-1 to TRBJ1-4; D is undetermined. Looked up from germline, CDR1 is DFQATT and CDR2 is SNEGSKA (reference sequence). The CDR3 extends over 11 amino acids. The V and J ends lost 3 bases and 7 bases respectively, with 6 bases between them. Here the CDR3 DNA reads TGCAGTGCTAGCTTCGGTGAAAAACTGTTTTTT. Its protein product is CSASFGEKLFF.

This clone was counted a few times. This rearrangement joins TRBV28 to TRBJ1-5, with 9 bases identical to TRBD1. The germline V gene encodes CDR1 MDHEN and CDR2 SYDVKM. This CDR3 spans 13 amino acids. V lost 6 bases to trimming and J lost 7 bases; unmatched junction nucleotides: 4. DNA for the CDR3: TGTGCCAGCAGCGGACAGGGGAACCAGCCCCAGCATTTT. It is translated as CASSGQGNQPQHF.